The 29 T cell receptor beta chains given below trace back to one sample, sequenced in a study of vaccination and CD4 T cells after COVID-19. What these receptors recognize is not known. Sequencing of cultured CD4+ T cell DNA used the Oncomine TCR Beta short-read assay. A single record per CDR3 protein comes from TCRdb applying MiXCR to the PCR reads. The profile shows about 15,000 distinct CDR3 sequences, around three fifths of them singletons. Treatment defined: roughly 10-day PBMC culture with coronavirus spike peptide pools or control peptides (ViraFEST assay). Sequencing used CD4+ T cells from blood, cultured in vitro. Source of these receptors: a human donor who had recovered from COVID-19.

This rearrangement joins TRBV27 to TRBJ1-2; 7 nucleotides align to TRBD1. V was pared by 7 bases and J by 8 bases, with 10 bases of the junction left unmatched. There are 13 residues in the CDR3. Per germline, CDR1 MNHEY and CDR2 SMNVEV (reference sequence). The CDR3 DNA sequence: TGTGCCAGCACCGCCAACAGGGGCGGCGGCTACACCTTC. It translates to CASTANRGGGYTF.

This sequence joins TRBV6-2 or TRBV6-3 and TRBJ2-5; D remains ambiguous. The CDR3 has 15 residues. Germline V CDR1 and CDR2: MNHEY, SVGEGT. The ends were cut back, 2 bases at V and 2 bases at J, with 12 bases in the middle. In DNA, the CDR3 is TGTGCCAGCAGTTACCAGGCCTCGAATCAAGAGACCCAGTACTTC. Protein product: CASSYQASNQETQYF.

The V gene is TRBV29-1, the J gene TRBJ1-2; 9 bases are shared with TRBD1. Per the germline V gene, CDR1 is SQVTM and CDR2 is ANQGSEA. J was trimmed by 6 bases and V by 7 bases; bases with no gene match: 9. This CDR3 region has 13 residues. CDR3: CSATGGAGDGYTF. The CDR3 region has the DNA TGCAGCGCCACAGGGGGCGCGGGGGATGGCTACACCTTC.

The genes are TRBV20-1 and TRBJ1-1; 7 nucleotides agree with TRBD1. This CDR3 is built from 14 residues. CDR1 DFQATT and CDR2 SNEGSKA come from the germline V gene (reference sequence). V lost 2 bases and J lost 1; bases outside the gene matches: 4. This chain's CDR3 is CSARPGQRNTEAFF. The CDR3 region has the DNA TGCAGTGCTAGACCGGGACAGAGGAACACTGAAGCTTTCTTT.

The rearrangement uses TRBV19 and TRBJ2-2, with D unclear. V lost 5 bases to trimming and J lost 6 bases, with 10 bases between them. CDR3 length: 13 amino acids. CDR1 LNHDA and CDR2 SQIVND come from the germline V gene (reference sequence). This chain's CDR3 is CASSPHGAGELFF. CDR3 nucleotide sequence: TGTGCCAGTAGTCCCCATGGGGCCGGGGAGCTGTTTTTT.

The gene calls are TRBV12-3 or TRBV12-4 and TRBJ2-7; D gene uncertain. The CDR3 extends over 14 amino acids. The V and J ends lost 6 bases and 3 bases respectively, with 15 bases between them. This chain's CDR3 is CASSPFPPLYEQYF. The CDR3, as DNA: TGTGCCAGCAGCCCCTTCCCACCTCTCTACGAGCAGTACTTC.

The J gene is TRBJ2-1, the V gene TRBV20-1; 10 bases map to TRBD2. This CDR3 is 17 amino acids long. Germline V gives CDR1 DFQATT, CDR2 SNEGSKA (reference sequence). Trimming took 2 bases from V and 3 from J; bases not matched to a gene: 10. The CDR3, as DNA: TGCAGTGCTAGAAAGCTAGGACTAGCGGACTACTACAATGAGCAGTTCTTC. Translated, it gives CSARKLGLADYYNEQFF.

This rearrangement joins TRBV18 to TRBJ2-7; no clear D gene. Germline lookup yields CDR1 KGHSH and CDR2 LQKENI. Trimming cost V 2 bases and J 0 bases, with 8 bases left between them. This CDR3 is 14 amino acids long. In nucleotides, the CDR3 is TGTGCCAGCTCACCAGCAGTTAGCTCCTACGAGCAGTACTTC. Protein sequence: CASSPAVSSYEQYF.

The chain employs TRBV20-1 and TRBJ2-3; the D gene is possibly TRBD2 (5 bases). Trimming pared 5 bases from V and 7 bases from J, leaving 19 bases between. CDR1 and CDR2 (germline): DFQATT, SNEGSKA (reference sequence). The CDR3 runs 14 residues. The CDR3 loop reads CSAPSGLRRNTQYF. In DNA, the CDR3 is TGCAGTGCTCCCTCCGGACTGCGCAGGAATACGCAGTATTTT.

The rearrangement links TRBV18 to TRBJ1-1; D not certain. The CDR3 covers 15 residues. Trimming took off 3 bases at V and 1 base at J, with 12 bases between the two ends. Germline loops: CDR1 KGHSH, CDR2 LQKENI. DNA for the CDR3: TGTGCCAGCTCACCCCTCGTGGAAGGGAACACTGAAGCTTTCTTT. Encoded protein: CASSPLVEGNTEAFF.

This clonotype was observed a handful of times. The gene calls are TRBV7-9 and TRBJ1-2; D is uncertain. Trimming took 7 bases from V and 4 from J, leaving 13 bases between them. Germline V gives CDR1 SEHNR, CDR2 FQNEAQ (reference sequence). The CDR3 totals 13 residues. CDR3 DNA: TGTGCCAGCATCAAAACCCCGGGCTATGGCTACACCTTC. As protein: CASIKTPGYGYTF.

The chain recombines TRBV3-1 with TRBJ1-1; weak D call: TRBD1 (6 bases). Germline CDR1 and CDR2: LGHDT and YNNKEL (reference sequence). Trimming removed 11 bases at V and 4 bases at J, with 14 bases between. The CDR3 spans 12 residues. In DNA form, the CDR3 reads TGTGCCGTCGGGAGGGGGACCACTGAAGCTTTCTTT. It codes for CAVGRGTTEAFF.

This chain joins TRBV24-1 and TRBJ2-5; the match to TRBD1 covers 7 bases. The CDR3 is 15 amino acids. Trimming cost V 4 bases and J 1 base; bases outside gene matches: 5. Germline CDR1 KGHDR, CDR2 SFDVKD. The chain's CDR3 is CATSDPGTAQETQYF. The CDR3 DNA follows: TGTGCCACCAGTGACCCCGGGACAGCCCAAGAGACCCAGTACTTC.

J is TRBJ2-3 and V is TRBV7-9, with a weak D call TRBD1 (6 bases). Trimming took 5 bases from V and 3 from J, leaving 15 bases between them. The CDR3 sequence is 15 residues long. Germline V gene sequence: CDR1 SEHNR, CDR2 FQNEAQ (reference sequence). The CDR3 DNA sequence: TGTGCCAGCAGCAACCGGGACACCAGGACAGATACGCAGTATTTT. This sequence encodes CASSNRDTRTDTQYF.

Only one count was recorded for this clonotype. The genes are TRBV19 and TRBJ2-5; 8 nucleotides match TRBD1. Germline CDR1 reads LNHDA; CDR2 reads SQIVND (reference sequence). This CDR3 comprises 15 residues. V dropped 5 bases and J dropped 2; count of bases not matched to a gene: 7. The CDR3 loop reads CASSPEQGAQETQYF. As DNA, the CDR3 is TGTGCCAGTAGTCCCGAGCAGGGGGCTCAAGAGACCCAGTACTTC.

The chain has TRBV5-4 and TRBJ2-7; the D gene is possibly TRBD2 (5 bases). Germline lookup yields CDR1 SGHNT and CDR2 YYREEE (reference sequence). The CDR3 runs to 13 residues. V shed 4 bases and J shed 2 bases, with 10 bases lying between them. The CDR3 sequence: CASSGRMTYEQYF. In DNA form, the CDR3 reads TGTGCCAGCAGCGGGAGAATGACCTACGAGCAGTACTTC.

The genes are TRBV5-1 and TRBJ2-5; D is unresolved. The V and J ends lost 8 bases and 0 bases respectively, with 17 bases between them. The CDR3 runs 15 residues. In germline, CDR1 is SGHRS, CDR2 YFSETQ. The CDR3, as DNA: TGCGCCAGGCACCCTTCCCTCCGTCACCAAGAGACCCAGTACTTC. Translated, it gives CARHPSLRHQETQYF.

The rearrangement links TRBV30 to TRBJ2-2, with 12 positions matching TRBD2. The CDR3 is 15 amino acids. The germline V gene has CDR1 GTSNPN and CDR2 SVGIG (reference sequence). Losses at the gene ends were 6 bases for V and 2 bases for J; bases not matched to a gene: 4. CDR3 nucleotides: TGTGCCTGCACGACTAGCGGGAGTAACACCGGGGAGCTGTTTTTT. It translates to CACTTSGSNTGELFF.

V and J are TRBV12-3 or TRBV12-4 and TRBJ1-5; D possibly corresponds to TRBD1 (5 bases). Trimming shortened V by 3 bases and J by 5 bases, and 5 bases separated the two germline ends. The CDR3 spans 12 residues. Written as DNA, the CDR3 is TGTGCCAGCAGTTTCAGGGATCAGCCCCAGCATTTT. Translating gives CASSFRDQPQHF.

V usage is TRBV20-1 and J usage is TRBJ2-7; 7 bases fit TRBD1. Germline V CDR1 and CDR2: DFQATT, SNEGSKA (reference sequence). The V gene end was trimmed by 3 bases and the J gene end by 5 bases; junction bases not matched to a gene: 7. The length of the CDR3 is 13 residues. DNA of the CDR3: TGCAGTGCTAGGAGACAGGGTGTTCACGAGCAGTACTTC. Its protein is CSARRQGVHEQYF.

The genes are TRBV27 and TRBJ1-5; D ambiguous. CDR1 and CDR2 (germline): MNHEY, SMNVEV (reference sequence). The CDR3 is 14 amino acids. Trimming took 6 bases from V and 1 from J, leaving 10 bases between them. CDR3 in amino acids: CASRPGASNQPQHF. The CDR3 DNA sequence: TGTGCCAGCAGACCGGGCGCCAGCAATCAGCCCCAGCATTTT.

V is TRBV19 and J is TRBJ2-3, with 9 bases lining up with TRBD2. The CDR3 loop spans 15 amino acids. V shed 4 bases and J 3 bases; nucleotides not matched to a gene: 5. The germline gives CDR1 LNHDA, CDR2 SQIVND (reference sequence). The CDR3 coding sequence is TGTGCCAGTAGTAGGCGGGAGGGCCAAACAGATACGCAGTATTTT. Its protein is CASSRREGQTDTQYF.

The gene calls are TRBV11-2 and TRBJ1-2; tentative D call: TRBD1 (5 bases). Germline values: CDR1 SGHAT, CDR2 FQNNGV. The CDR3 is 15 amino acids. Trimming shortened V by 5 bases and J by 5 bases, and 18 bases separated the two germline ends. The CDR3 spells CASSPGPTSIYGYTF. The CDR3, as DNA: TGTGCCAGCAGCCCGGGACCTACCTCAATATATGGCTACACCTTC.

The genes are TRBV18 and TRBJ2-5; D possibly matches TRBD1 or TRBD2 (6 bases each). V gave up 4 bases and J gave up 5 bases, with 17 bases separating them. This CDR3 has 15 amino acids. Per the germline V gene, CDR1 is KGHSH and CDR2 is LQKENI. The CDR3 loop is CASSLQGGHQETQYF. The CDR3 bases are TGTGCCAGCTCACTACAGGGAGGACATCAGGAGACCCAGTACTTC.

The chain has TRBV6-2 or TRBV6-3 and TRBJ1-1, with no clear D. Germline CDR1 is MNHEY and CDR2 is SVGEGT. CDR3 length: 18 amino acids. The ends were cut back, 6 bases at V and 0 bases at J, with 23 bases in the middle. The CDR3: CASRRNPRGEGMNTEAFF. CDR3 nucleotide sequence: TGTGCCAGCAGGCGAAATCCTCGCGGGGAGGGCATGAACACTGAAGCTTTCTTT.

CDR3 in DNA: TGCGCCAGCAGATCGACAGGGCGGGATGGCTACACCTTC. Translation gives CASRSTGRDGYTF. The chain links TRBV10-2 to TRBJ1-2; 7 bases fit TRBD1. There are 13 residues in the CDR3. The germline V gene encodes CDR1 WSHSY and CDR2 SAAADI. Trimming removed 6 bases from V and 6 bases from J; junction bases left unmatched: 7.

The rearrangement links TRBV19 to TRBJ1-3; perhaps TRBD1 as D (5 bases). Germline-derived CDR1 and CDR2 are LNHDA and SQIVND (reference sequence). There are 15 residues in the CDR3. Between the trimmed V and J ends, which lost 4 bases and 4 bases, there was a span of 14 bases. CDR3 in DNA: TGTGCCAGTAGTACCATCAGGGTAATCGGAAACACCATATATTTT. This sequence encodes CASSTIRVIGNTIYF.

The V gene is TRBV20-1, the J gene TRBJ1-6; D is perhaps TRBD1 (5 bases). Germline V CDR1 and CDR2: DFQATT, SNEGSKA (reference sequence). The V end lost 2 bases, the J end lost 0 bases, and 11 bases lay between the germline ends. The CDR3 runs 16 residues. The CDR3 sequence is CSARMRQSSYNSPLHF. The CDR3 region has the DNA TGCAGTGCTAGAATGCGACAGAGCTCCTATAATTCACCCCTCCACTTT.

This clonotype was counted a few times. The chain recombines TRBV7-9 with TRBJ1-3; D is possibly TRBD1 (5 bases). CDR1 and CDR2 from the germline V gene are SEHNR and FQNEAQ (reference sequence). The CDR3 sequence is 17 residues long. The ends were cut back, 4 bases at V and 4 bases at J, with 20 bases in the middle. Written as DNA, the CDR3 is TGTGCCAGCAGCTCTCGGGACTTCCGGGATCGGGGAAACACCATATATTTT. Translation gives CASSSRDFRDRGNTIYF.